A single sample is the source of the 27 T cell receptor beta chains below, sequenced in a study of cytomegalovirus exposure and HLA in healthy donors. Primers included in the PCR were 60 Vbeta and 13 Jbeta primers. The data were produced by immunoSEQ multiplex PCR, yet TCRdb's version contains in-frame clones alone and is incomplete. The sample shows around 94,000 clones, 77% of them seen only once. Material: PBMCs. The receptors here all came from a woman aged 40-49 years in good health and CMV-seronegative.

The V and J genes are TRBV19 and TRBJ2-3; possibly TRBD1 for D (5 bases). The CDR3 is 16 residues long. Trimming pared 2 bases from V and 2 bases from J, leaving 14 bases between. The germline V gene encodes CDR1 LNHDA and CDR2 SQIVND (reference sequence). This chain's CDR3 is CASSIRQGIVTDTQYF. The CDR3, as DNA: TGTGCCAGTAGTATACGGCAGGGCATAGTCACAGATACGCAGTATTTT.

This chain links TRBV6-6 with TRBJ2-4; TRBD2 agrees at 14 bases. CDR3 length: 16 residues. Germline assignment: CDR1 MNHNY and CDR2 SVGAGI (reference sequence). Trimming at V came to 2 bases and at J to 7 bases, leaving 4 bases not matched to a gene. CDR3 residues: CASSYGTSGGVNIQYF. In DNA, the CDR3 is TGTGCCAGCAGTTACGGGACTAGCGGGGGTGTTAACATTCAGTACTTC.

This clone was seen more than once but under ten times. Other DNA sequences in the same sample also yield this CDR3. The V and J genes are TRBV30 and TRBJ1-1, with D possibly matching TRBD1 (6 bases). CDR1 and CDR2 from the germline V gene are GTSNPN and SVGIG (reference sequence). The CDR3 runs 13 residues. V was shortened by 3 bases and J by 4 bases, with 12 bases between the two germline ends. In nucleotides, the CDR3 is TGTGCCTGGAGCGTGGGAGGGGGCACTGAAGCTTTCTTT. This codes for CAWSVGGGTEAFF.

The rearrangement uses TRBV7-2 and TRBJ2-1; TRBD1 is a possible D gene (5 bases). The CDR3 is made up of 13 amino acids. Trimming pared 4 bases from V and 3 bases from J, leaving 7 bases between. Germline lookup yields CDR1 SGHTA and CDR2 FQGNSA. This CDR3 is CASSSRDYNEQFF. The CDR3 bases are TGTGCCAGCAGCTCCAGGGACTACAATGAGCAGTTCTTC.

The chain uses TRBV4-1 and TRBJ1-4, with D possibly matching TRBD1 (6 bases). V was clipped by 3 bases and J by 3 bases, with 17 bases between them. CDR3 size: 17 residues. CDR1 MGHRA and CDR2 YSYEKL come from the germline V gene. The CDR3: CASSQRYYRDANEKLFF. The CDR3 nucleotides read TGCGCCAGCAGCCAGAGATACTACAGGGATGCTAATGAAAAACTGTTTTTT.

This clone has only a few counts. J is TRBJ1-1 and V is TRBV6-4; D ambiguous. The length of the CDR3 is 13 residues. Per the germline V gene, CDR1 is MRHNA and CDR2 is SNTAGT. The V and J ends lost 3 bases and 1 base respectively, with 6 bases between them. In DNA, the CDR3 is TGTGCCAGCAGTGAACGGGAGAACACTGAAGCTTTCTTT. It yields the protein CASSERENTEAFF.

The rearrangement uses TRBV5-4 and TRBJ1-1; 8 bases align to TRBD1. V lost 2 bases to trimming and J lost 7 bases; unmatched junction nucleotides: 1. The germline V gene encodes CDR1 SGHNT and CDR2 YYREEE (reference sequence). The CDR3 totals 12 residues. CDR3 residues: CASSFTGGEAFF. In DNA form, the CDR3 reads TGTGCCAGCAGCTTTACAGGGGGTGAAGCTTTCTTT.

The CDR3, as DNA: TGTGCCAGCAGTTACCGAAGCTTTTTCACTGAAGCTTTCTTT. It yields the protein CASSYRSFFTEAFF. The J gene is TRBJ1-1, the V gene TRBV6-5; no firm D call. Germline loops: CDR1 MNHEY, CDR2 SVGAGI. This CDR3 has 14 residues. Trimming removed 2 bases at V and 4 bases at J, with 11 bases between.

This chain connects TRBV29-1 to TRBJ2-3, with D perhaps matching TRBD2 (5 bases). The CDR3 length is 13 residues. The germline V gene has CDR1 SQVTM and CDR2 ANQGSEA. Trimming removed 6 bases at V and 4 bases at J, with 14 bases between. This CDR3 is CSVGPPGADTQYF. In DNA, the CDR3 is TGCAGCGTCGGACCCCCCGGGGCAGATACGCAGTATTTT.

This sequence joins TRBV10-2 and TRBJ2-7, with D tentatively TRBD2 (6 bases). Germline-derived CDR1 and CDR2 are WSHSY and SAAADI. The V and J ends lost 6 bases and 5 bases respectively, with 17 bases between them. This CDR3 region has 14 residues. The CDR3 loop is CASSRWASENEQYF. The DNA for the CDR3 is TGCGCCAGCAGCAGGTGGGCTAGCGAAAACGAGCAGTACTTC.

The rearrangement links TRBV6-5 to TRBJ2-1, with 8 nucleotides matching TRBD1. The CDR3 spans 15 residues. Germline V gene data show CDR1 as MNHEY and CDR2 as SVGAGI. J gave up 0 bases and V 6 bases, and 4 bases lay outside the gene matches. CDR3 DNA: TGTGCCAGCAGCAACAGGGGGAGCTCCTACAATGAGCAGTTCTTC. As protein: CASSNRGSSYNEQFF.

The count of this clone is one. The rearrangement uses TRBV11-3 and TRBJ2-5; 8 nucleotides align to TRBD2. CDR3 length: 17 amino acids. The V segment lost 1 base and the J segment 3 bases; nucleotides outside the gene matches: 10. CDR1 and CDR2 from the germline V gene are SGHNT and YENEEA. As DNA, the CDR3 is TGTGCCAGCAGCTTAGGGTCCGGAACGGGGGGGAAAGAGACCCAGTACTTC. Protein product: CASSLGSGTGGKETQYF.

The chain combines TRBV18 with TRBJ2-6, with 7 nucleotides matching TRBD1. This CDR3 contains 17 residues. Trimming cost V 4 bases and J 0 bases; bases outside gene matches: 6. The germline V gene encodes CDR1 KGHSH and CDR2 LQKENI. This CDR3 reads CASSQGQLSSGANVLTF. As DNA, the CDR3 is TGTGCCAGCTCACAGGGACAGCTGTCCTCTGGGGCCAACGTCCTGACTTTC.

This chain joins TRBV5-1 and TRBJ2-5; a weak D match, TRBD2 (6 bases). Germline CDR1 and CDR2: SGHRS and YFSETQ. The CDR3 spans 15 residues. V lost 5 bases and J lost 4, with 18 bases in between. The CDR3 protein is CASRVGQLGGETQYF. The CDR3 region has the DNA TGCGCCAGCAGAGTGGGTCAACTGGGAGGAGAGACCCAGTACTTC.

This clone was counted once. The chain has TRBV11-2 and TRBJ1-2; tentative D call: TRBD1 (6 bases). Germline loops: CDR1 SGHAT, CDR2 FQNNGV. The ends were cut back, 1 base at V and 6 bases at J, with 9 bases in the middle. The CDR3 loop spans 13 amino acids. The DNA of the CDR3 is TGTGCCAGCAGCTTAGGACAGGCGGATGGCTACACCTTC. It yields the protein CASSLGQADGYTF.

The chain links TRBV18 to TRBJ2-1; no definite D call. The CDR3 sequence is 17 residues long. V shed 6 bases and J shed 0 bases, with 18 bases lying between them. Germline loops: CDR1 KGHSH, CDR2 LQKENI. The CDR3 DNA reads as TGTGCCAGCTCCCTCCGGGTGGGTGAGAGCTCCTACAATGAGCAGTTCTTC. Protein sequence: CASSLRVGESSYNEQFF.

This chain links TRBV9 with TRBJ2-7, with D possibly matching TRBD1 (6 bases). V lost 4 bases, J lost 6 bases, and 17 bases lay in between. CDR3 length: 14 residues. The germline CDR1 and CDR2 sequences are SGDLS and YYNGEE. The chain's CDR3 is CASSPHQGYGEQYF. The DNA of the CDR3 is TGTGCCAGCAGCCCTCATCAGGGGTATGGCGAGCAGTACTTC.

The V and J genes are TRBV30 and TRBJ2-7, with 8 bases that match TRBD2. This CDR3 region has 17 residues. V gave up 5 bases and J gave up 0 bases; unmatched junction bases: 15. Germline V gives CDR1 GTSNPN, CDR2 SVGIG (reference sequence). The CDR3 here is CAWWYAPERGTSYEQYF. CDR3 coding DNA: TGTGCCTGGTGGTACGCTCCTGAGCGGGGGACCTCCTACGAGCAGTACTTC.

This clone was seen more than once but under ten times. The chain uses TRBV5-1 and TRBJ2-3; the match to TRBD1 covers 8 bases. This CDR3 comprises 16 residues. V trimming: 0 bases; J trimming: 3 bases; junction bases outside the gene matches: 6. CDR1 is SGHRS and CDR2 is YFSETQ in the germline V gene. The CDR3 DNA sequence: TGCGCCAGCAGCTTGGAACCAGGGGGCGGAACAGATACGCAGTATTTT. Translation: CASSLEPGGGTDTQYF.

The chain links TRBV18 to TRBJ1-1; the D gene is possibly TRBD1 (5 bases). The germline CDR1 and CDR2 sequences are KGHSH and LQKENI. The CDR3 is made up of 15 amino acids. The ends were cut back, 2 bases at V and 3 bases at J, with 13 bases in the middle. The CDR3 bases are TGTGCCAGCTCACCATTCAGGGTTCCGGACACTGAAGCTTTCTTT. It is translated as CASSPFRVPDTEAFF.

The chain couples TRBV6-4 to TRBJ2-3; D perhaps matches TRBD1 (5 bases). Trimming left V 3 bases short and J 1 base short, with 5 bases between. This CDR3 is built from 13 residues. In germline, CDR1 is MRHNA, CDR2 SNTAGT. CDR3 nucleotides: TGTGCCAGCAGTGAACAGGGCACAGATACGCAGTATTTT. Its protein is CASSEQGTDTQYF.

The chain is built from TRBV4-3 and TRBJ1-1; 8 nucleotides line up with TRBD1. The CDR3 contains 16 residues. J lost 1 base, V lost 4 bases, and 8 bases had no gene match. Per germline, CDR1 LGHNA and CDR2 YSLEER. This CDR3 is CASSPDGTGRNTEAFF. In DNA form, the CDR3 reads TGCGCCAGCAGCCCAGATGGGACAGGAAGGAACACTGAAGCTTTCTTT.

This clone was seen a few times. The J gene is TRBJ1-2, the V gene TRBV6-1; 7 bases line up with TRBD1. The germline V gene encodes CDR1 MNHNS and CDR2 SASEGT. CDR3 length equals 14 residues. Trimming at V came to 4 bases and at J to 4 bases, leaving 6 bases not matched to a gene. Here the CDR3 DNA reads TGTGCCAGCAGTGGGTACGACAGGGTCTATGGCTACACCTTC. Protein product: CASSGYDRVYGYTF.

The V and J genes are TRBV15 and TRBJ2-3; tentatively, D is TRBD1 (6 bases). Deletions cut 0 bases from V and 1 base from J, with 11 bases between. There are 16 residues in the CDR3. Germline lookup yields CDR1 LNHNV and CDR2 YYDKDF (reference sequence). In DNA, the CDR3 is TGTGCCACCAGCAGAGATCTCGGGACACGCACAGATACGCAGTATTTT. Residues: CATSRDLGTRTDTQYF.

V gene TRBV11-2 combines with J gene TRBJ2-5, with a tentative D call TRBD1 (6 bases). The V end lost 0 bases, the J end lost 2 bases, and 19 bases lay between the germline ends. The CDR3 sequence is 18 residues long. The germline CDR1 and CDR2 sequences are SGHAT and FQNNGV. CDR3 nucleotides: TGTGCCAGCAGCTTAGATCACCTGGGGGCGCCATCTCAAGAGACCCAGTACTTC. This encodes CASSLDHLGAPSQETQYF.

The chain joins TRBV19 to TRBJ2-5, with D maybe TRBD2 (5 bases). The CDR3 contains 14 residues. The V gene's germline CDR1 is LNHDA and CDR2 SQIVND (reference sequence). Trimming removed 4 bases from V and 5 bases from J, with 14 bases in between. Here the CDR3 reads CASSTRTGSETQYF. The CDR3 DNA is TGTGCCAGTAGTACCAGGACGGGGAGCGAGACCCAGTACTTC.

V and J are TRBV6-6 and TRBJ2-2; D is uncertain. Germline values: CDR1 MNHNY, CDR2 SVGAGI (reference sequence). V was pared by 8 bases and J by 2 bases, with 12 bases between. This CDR3 has 14 amino acids. In DNA form, the CDR3 reads TGTGCCAGCGTACTGCTCGGTAACACCGGGGAGCTGTTTTTT. Protein sequence: CASVLLGNTGELFF.